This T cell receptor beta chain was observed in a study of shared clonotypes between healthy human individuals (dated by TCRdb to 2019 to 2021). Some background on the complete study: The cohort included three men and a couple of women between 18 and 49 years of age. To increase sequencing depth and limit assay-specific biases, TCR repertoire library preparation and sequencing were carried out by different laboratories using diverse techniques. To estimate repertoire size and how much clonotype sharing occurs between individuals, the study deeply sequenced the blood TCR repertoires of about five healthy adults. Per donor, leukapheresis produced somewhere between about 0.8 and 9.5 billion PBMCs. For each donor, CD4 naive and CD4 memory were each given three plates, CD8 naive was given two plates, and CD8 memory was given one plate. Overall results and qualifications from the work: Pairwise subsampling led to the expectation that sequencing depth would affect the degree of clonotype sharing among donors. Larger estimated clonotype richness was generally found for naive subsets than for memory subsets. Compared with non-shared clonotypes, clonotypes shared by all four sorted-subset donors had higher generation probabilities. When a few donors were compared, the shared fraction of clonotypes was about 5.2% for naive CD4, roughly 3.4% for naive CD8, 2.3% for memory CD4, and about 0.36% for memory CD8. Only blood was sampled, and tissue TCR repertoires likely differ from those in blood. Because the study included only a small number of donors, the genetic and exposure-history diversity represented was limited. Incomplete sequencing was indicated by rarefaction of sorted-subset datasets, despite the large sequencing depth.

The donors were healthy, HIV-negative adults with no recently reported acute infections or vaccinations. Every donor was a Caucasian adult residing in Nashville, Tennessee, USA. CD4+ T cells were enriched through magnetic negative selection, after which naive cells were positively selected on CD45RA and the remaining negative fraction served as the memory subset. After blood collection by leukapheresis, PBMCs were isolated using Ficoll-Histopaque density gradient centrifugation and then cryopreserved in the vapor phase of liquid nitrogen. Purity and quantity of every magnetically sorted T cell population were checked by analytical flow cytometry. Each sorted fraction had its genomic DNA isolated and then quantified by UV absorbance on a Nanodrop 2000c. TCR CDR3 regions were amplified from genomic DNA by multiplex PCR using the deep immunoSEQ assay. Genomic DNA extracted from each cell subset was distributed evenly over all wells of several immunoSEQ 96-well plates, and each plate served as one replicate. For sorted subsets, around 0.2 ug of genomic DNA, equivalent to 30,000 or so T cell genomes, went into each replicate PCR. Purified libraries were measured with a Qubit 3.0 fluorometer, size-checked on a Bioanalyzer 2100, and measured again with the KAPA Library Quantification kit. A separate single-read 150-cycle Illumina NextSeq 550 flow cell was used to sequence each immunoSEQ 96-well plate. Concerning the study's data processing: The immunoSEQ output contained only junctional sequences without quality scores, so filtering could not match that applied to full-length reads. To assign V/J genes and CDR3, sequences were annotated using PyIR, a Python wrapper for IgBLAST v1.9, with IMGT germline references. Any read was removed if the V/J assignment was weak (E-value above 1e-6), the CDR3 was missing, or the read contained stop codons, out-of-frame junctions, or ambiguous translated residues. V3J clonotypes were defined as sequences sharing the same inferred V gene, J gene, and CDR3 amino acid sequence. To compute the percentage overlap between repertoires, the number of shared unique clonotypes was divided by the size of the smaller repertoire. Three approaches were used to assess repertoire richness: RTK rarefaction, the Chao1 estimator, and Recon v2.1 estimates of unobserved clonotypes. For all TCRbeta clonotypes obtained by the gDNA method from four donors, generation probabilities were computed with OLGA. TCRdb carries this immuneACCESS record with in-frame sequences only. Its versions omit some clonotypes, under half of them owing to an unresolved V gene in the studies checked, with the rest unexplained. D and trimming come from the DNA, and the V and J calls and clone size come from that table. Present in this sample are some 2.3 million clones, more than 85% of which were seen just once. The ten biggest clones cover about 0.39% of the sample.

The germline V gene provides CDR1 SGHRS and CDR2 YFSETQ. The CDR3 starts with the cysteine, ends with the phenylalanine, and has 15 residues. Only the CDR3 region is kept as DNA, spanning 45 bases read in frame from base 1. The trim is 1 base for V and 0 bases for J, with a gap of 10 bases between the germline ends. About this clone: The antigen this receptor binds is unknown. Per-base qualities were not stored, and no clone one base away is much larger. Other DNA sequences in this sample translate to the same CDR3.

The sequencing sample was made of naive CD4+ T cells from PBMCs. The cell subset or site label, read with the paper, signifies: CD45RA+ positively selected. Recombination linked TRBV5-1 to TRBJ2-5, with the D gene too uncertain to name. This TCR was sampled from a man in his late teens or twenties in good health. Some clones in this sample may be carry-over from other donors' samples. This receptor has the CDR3 CASSLLAGNQETQYF. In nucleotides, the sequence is TGCGCCAGCAGCTTGCTGGCAGGCAACCAAGAGACCCAGTACTTC.